This entry lists 30 T cell receptor beta chains sequenced from one sample in a study of T cell changes during pregnancy in multiple sclerosis. Libraries were prepared by immunoSEQ multiplex PCR; TCRdb keeps only in-frame clonotypes and omits some of them. The sample yields about 87,000 clones, roughly 93% seen once. Sequencing used peripheral blood, obtained in the third trimester of pregnancy. These receptors were collected from a female donor in good health, enrolled as a control in a pregnancy study.

The V gene is TRBV18, the J gene TRBJ2-7, with D tentatively TRBD1 (6 bases). The CDR3 is made up of 13 amino acids. Per germline, CDR1 KGHSH and CDR2 LQKENI. V was pared by 4 bases and J by 3 bases, with 10 bases between. CDR3 protein: CASSHGGGYEQYF. CDR3 in DNA: TGTGCCAGCTCACATGGGGGCGGCTACGAGCAGTACTTC.

The chain employs TRBV5-1 and TRBJ2-7, with 8 bases fitting TRBD1. J was trimmed by 4 bases and V by 0 bases; bases with no gene match: 6. The V gene's germline CDR1 is SGHRS and CDR2 YFSETQ. The CDR3 is made up of 15 amino acids. CDR3 amino acids: CASSLAAGGTYEQYF. CDR3 in DNA: TGCGCCAGCAGCTTGGCGGCAGGGGGCACGTACGAGCAGTACTTC.

Notes on this clone: Other DNA sequences from this sample encode an identical CDR3 as well. The CDR3 region has the DNA TGTGCCAGCAGTTTACACCAACAGAGGCAGGGGGCTAATCAGCCCCAGCATTTT. This gives the protein CASSLHQQRQGANQPQHF. This chain joins TRBV28 and TRBJ1-5, with 8 bases identical to TRBD1. From germline, CDR1 is MDHEN and CDR2 SYDVKM. The CDR3 totals 18 residues. Trimming took 2 bases from V and 4 from J; bases not matched to a gene: 13.

In its sample, this clone was seen once. Here the CDR3 DNA reads TGTGCCAGCAAAGGCCGACTGGTAGACACTGAAGCTTTCTTT. Its translation: CASKGRLVDTEAFF. This chain uses TRBV6-5 with TRBJ1-1; no firm D call. This CDR3 comprises 14 residues. Trimming stripped 7 bases from V and 3 bases from J, with 15 bases between. Germline V gene sequence: CDR1 MNHEY, CDR2 SVGAGI.

The chain recombines TRBV19 with TRBJ1-2; possibly TRBD1 for D (5 bases). V was shortened by 6 bases and J by 1 base, with 9 bases between the two germline ends. CDR1 LNHDA and CDR2 SQIVND come from the germline V gene (reference sequence). This CDR3 is built from 13 residues. CDR3 loop: CASRRQGNYGYTF. CDR3 DNA: TGTGCCAGTAGAAGGCAGGGTAACTATGGCTACACCTTC.

The chain uses TRBV5-1 and TRBJ1-4, with no clear D. Germline V CDR1 and CDR2: SGHRS, YFSETQ. The V gene lost 4 bases and the J gene lost 7 bases, with 14 bases spanning the gap. This CDR3 contains 14 residues. CDR3 region: CASSLGTLSEKLFF. The DNA for the CDR3 is TGCGCCAGCAGCCTAGGCACCTTAAGTGAAAAACTGTTTTTT.

This chain links TRBV7-9 with TRBJ1-5, with a tentative D call TRBD1 (5 bases). The CDR3 length is 13 residues. The germline V and J ends were trimmed by 3 bases and 7 bases, with 10 bases remaining between them. Per germline, CDR1 SEHNR and CDR2 FQNEAQ (reference sequence). CDR3 region: CASSLAGSQPQHF. CDR3 coding DNA: TGTGCCAGCAGCTTGGCAGGGTCCCAGCCCCAGCATTTT.

This clone was counted a single time. At one end, the junction sequence differs from germline, possibly due to a read error. This sequence joins TRBV5-1 and TRBJ2-7, with 10 bases fitting TRBD2. Germline V gene lookup returns CDR1 SGHRS and CDR2 YFSETQ. The CDR3 totals 15 residues. The DNA of the CDR3 is TGCGCCAGCAGCTTGGCCGAAGGTAGCGGGAGGACCGTGTGCTTC. This encodes CASSLAEGSGRTVCF.

The V call is TRBV7-2, the J call TRBJ2-7; 9 bases are shared with TRBD2. Germline CDR1 reads SGHTA; CDR2 reads FQGNSA. The CDR3 consists of 16 residues. With V trimmed by 4 bases and J by 5 bases, 12 bases remained unmatched. For the CDR3, the DNA is TGTGCCAGCAGCTCAACAGGGACTAGCACTCAGGACGAGCAGTACTTC. Translating gives CASSSTGTSTQDEQYF. The whole variable domain, remainder taken from reference TRBV7-2 and TRBJ2-7, is GAGVSQSPSNKVTEKGKDVELRCDPISGHTALYWYRQSLGQGLEFLIYFQGNSAPDKSGLPSDRFSAERTGGSVSTLTIQRTQQEDSAVYLCASSSTGTSTQDEQYFGPGTRLTVT.

The genes are TRBV11-3 and TRBJ2-3; D possibly corresponds to TRBD1 (6 bases). Germline loops: CDR1 SGHNT, CDR2 YENEEA. The CDR3 has 14 amino acids. V was clipped by 5 bases and J by 2 bases, with 11 bases between them. CDR3 region: CASSPGQPTDTQYF. CDR3 sequence (DNA): TGTGCCAGCAGCCCTGGACAGCCCACAGATACGCAGTATTTT.

The chain links TRBV7-8 to TRBJ2-3; D ambiguous. Germline CDR1 and CDR2: SGHVS and FQNEAQ. The CDR3 loop spans 16 amino acids. V lost 1 base to trimming and J lost 2 bases, with 13 bases between them. The CDR3 DNA sequence: TGTGCCAGCAGCTTAGGTCCGCGAGTGATCACAGATACGCAGTATTTT. It specifies CASSLGPRVITDTQYF.

The chain recombines TRBV6-6 with TRBJ2-2, with 7 bases that match TRBD1. The J segment lost 6 bases and the V segment lost 0 bases, leaving 1 base of the junction unmatched. This CDR3 comprises 14 residues. Germline values: CDR1 MNHNY, CDR2 SVGAGI (reference sequence). The chain's CDR3 is CASSYSRGPGELFF. For the CDR3, the DNA is TGTGCCAGCAGTTACTCGAGGGGGCCCGGGGAGCTGTTTTTT.

The genes are TRBV9 and TRBJ2-1; D is perhaps TRBD2 (6 bases). The length of the CDR3 is 16 residues. The germline gives CDR1 SGDLS, CDR2 YYNGEE. V was pared by 4 bases and J by 8 bases, with 22 bases between. In DNA, the CDR3 is TGTGCCAGCAGCCGCCGACCGGCGCGGGGATGGGATGAGCAGTTCTTC. Residues: CASSRRPARGWDEQFF.

This sequence joins TRBV6-1 and TRBJ2-2, with 8 positions matching TRBD2. The V segment lost 9 bases and the J segment 0 bases; nucleotides outside the gene matches: 3. CDR3 size: 14 residues. Germline-derived CDR1 and CDR2 are MNHNS and SASEGT. The CDR3 loop is CASSTSANTGELFF. CDR3 DNA: TGTGCCAGTTCGACTAGCGCGAACACCGGGGAGCTGTTTTTT.

V is TRBV5-4 and J is TRBJ2-5; 7 bases line up with TRBD2. Germline values: CDR1 SGHNT, CDR2 YYREEE (reference sequence). There are 14 residues in the CDR3. J lost 4 bases, V lost 6 bases, and 9 bases had no gene match. CDR3 loop: CASTIAGRGETQYF. The CDR3 DNA reads TGTGCCAGCACGATAGCGGGTCGGGGAGAGACCCAGTACTTC.

The chain carries TRBV6-1 and TRBJ2-6, with 7 bases fitting TRBD2. The germline V gene has CDR1 MNHNS and CDR2 SASEGT. V trimming: 2 bases; J trimming: 2 bases; junction bases outside the gene matches: 3. This CDR3 comprises 16 residues. CDR3 protein: CASSELGGAGANVLTF. The CDR3 DNA reads TGTGCCAGCAGTGAATTGGGAGGGGCTGGGGCCAACGTCCTGACTTTC.

The sample holds one count of this clone. The rearrangement joins TRBV28 to TRBJ2-1; TRBD2 matches at 9 bases. This CDR3 spans 15 amino acids. Germline CDR1 is MDHEN and CDR2 is SYDVKM. J gave up 10 bases and V 1 base, and 8 bases lay outside the gene matches. Here the CDR3 reads CASSLLRLAAREQFF. Here the CDR3 DNA reads TGTGCCAGCAGTTTATTGAGACTAGCGGCACGGGAGCAGTTCTTC.

The CDR3 loop is CASSLEASYGLEQYF. The CDR3 bases are TGCGCCAGCAGCTTGGAGGCTAGTTATGGACTCGAGCAGTACTTC. The V gene is TRBV5-1, the J gene TRBJ2-7; TRBD2 might be the D (5 bases). The CDR3 runs to 15 residues. Between the trimmed V and J ends, which lost 0 bases and 6 bases, there was a span of 16 bases. CDR1 and CDR2 from the germline V gene are SGHRS and YFSETQ.

V is TRBV6-5 and J is TRBJ2-7, with D possibly TRBD1 on 6 matching bases. With 8 bases removed from V and 3 bases from J, the gap between germline ends came to 14 bases. Germline V gene sequence: CDR1 MNHEY, CDR2 SVGAGI. The CDR3 has 13 residues. This chain's CDR3 is CASGQGTLYEQYF. In DNA form, the CDR3 reads TGTGCCAGCGGCCAGGGGACCCTCTACGAGCAGTACTTC.

The chain links TRBV5-1 to TRBJ2-7; D may be TRBD1 (6 bases). In germline, CDR1 is SGHRS, CDR2 YFSETQ. CDR3 length: 14 amino acids. Trimming cost V 4 bases and J 6 bases, with 17 bases left between them. The CDR3 reads CASSAGASTSEQYF. DNA of the CDR3: TGCGCCAGCAGCGCAGGGGCAAGTACATCCGAGCAGTACTTC.

The CDR3 DNA reads as TGTGCCACCCAAACCGGGCTAGCGGGGACCACAGATACGCAGTATTTT. Translating gives CATQTGLAGTTDTQYF. The chain joins TRBV10-3 to TRBJ2-3; 9 bases are a match to TRBD2. Germline V gene lookup returns CDR1 ENHRY and CDR2 SYGVKD. This CDR3 has 16 amino acids. The V and J ends lost 10 bases and 2 bases, in that order; junction bases with no gene match: 13.

This clone was seen once. This sequence joins TRBV4-1 and TRBJ2-7, with 8 bases identical to TRBD1. Germline loops: CDR1 MGHRA, CDR2 YSYEKL. With 5 bases clipped from V and 0 bases from J, the junction kept 3 bases outside the gene matches. There are 14 residues in the CDR3. The CDR3 region is CASSWDRSSYEQYF. In DNA, the CDR3 is TGCGCCAGCAGCTGGGACAGGAGCTCCTACGAGCAGTACTTC.

The V call is TRBV19, the J call TRBJ2-3, with 10 positions matching TRBD2. Germline V gene data show CDR1 as LNHDA and CDR2 as SQIVND (reference sequence). With 3 bases clipped from V and 3 bases from J, the junction kept 6 bases outside the gene matches. CDR3 size: 16 residues. The chain's CDR3 is CASSIRAGGGTDTQYF. CDR3 in DNA: TGTGCCAGTAGTATCCGAGCGGGAGGGGGGACAGATACGCAGTATTTT.

CDR3 bases: TGTGCCAGCAGCACCCCCGGGAGGGCCCCGGATACGCAGTATTTT. Its translation: CASSTPGRAPDTQYF. The chain uses TRBV11-2 and TRBJ2-3, with TRBD2 matching 8 bases. The CDR3 spans 15 residues. CDR1 is SGHAT and CDR2 is FQNNGV in the germline V gene. Trimming took 5 bases from V and 6 from J; bases not matched to a gene: 10.

The chain has TRBV28 and TRBJ2-1; 7 positions agree with TRBD2. The CDR3 contains 14 residues. Germline CDR1 and CDR2: MDHEN and SYDVKM. Trimming at V came to 3 bases and at J to 6 bases, leaving 5 bases not matched to a gene. CDR3 loop: CASSFRGLVNEQFF. CDR3 in DNA: TGTGCCAGCAGTTTTCGCGGACTAGTCAATGAGCAGTTCTTC.

The genes are TRBV4-1 and TRBJ2-1; D might be TRBD2 (5 bases). Germline loops: CDR1 MGHRA, CDR2 YSYEKL. V gave up 0 bases and J gave up 6 bases, with 9 bases separating them. The CDR3 covers 14 residues. The CDR3 region is CASSQDEGFNEQFF. CDR3 sequence (DNA): TGCGCCAGCAGCCAAGATGAGGGATTCAATGAGCAGTTCTTC.

This chain joins TRBV28 and TRBJ1-2; D uncertain. This CDR3 spans 11 amino acids. CDR1 MDHEN and CDR2 SYDVKM come from the germline V gene. V shed 7 bases and J shed 7 bases, with 10 bases lying between them. CDR3 DNA: TGTGCCAGCACCTCGGACTCTGGCTACACCTTC. Protein sequence: CASTSDSGYTF.

The table lists this clone with a few counts. The chain carries TRBV4-1 and TRBJ1-5; TRBD1 aligns across 8 bases. CDR3 length: 14 residues. The V segment lost 7 bases and the J segment 2 bases; nucleotides outside the gene matches: 4. Germline V gene data show CDR1 as MGHRA and CDR2 as YSYEKL. CDR3 in amino acids: CASTRGLGNQPQHF. The DNA for the CDR3 is TGCGCCAGCACCAGGGGGCTGGGCAATCAGCCCCAGCATTTT.

V usage is TRBV19 and J usage is TRBJ2-7, with D unclear. The CDR3 has 13 amino acids. Germline CDR1 LNHDA, CDR2 SQIVND (reference sequence). Trimming stripped 8 bases from V and 2 bases from J, with 13 bases between. The CDR3 loop reads CASSRGAPYEQYF. The CDR3 coding sequence is TGTGCCAGTTCGAGAGGCGCCCCCTACGAGCAGTACTTC. The full variable domain, its missing parts supplied by reference TRBV19 and TRBJ2-7, is DGGITQSPKYLFRKEGQNVTLSCEQNLNHDAMYWYRQDPGQGLRLIYYSQIVNDFQKGDIAEGYSVSREKKESFPLTVTSAQKNPTAFYLCASSRGAPYEQYFGPGTRLTVT.

The V and J genes are TRBV7-9 and TRBJ1-4, with D perhaps TRBD1 (5 bases). Germline CDR1 reads SEHNR; CDR2 reads FQNEAQ (reference sequence). There are 16 residues in the CDR3. V lost 0 bases to trimming and J lost 4 bases, with 12 bases between them. Here the CDR3 DNA reads TGTGCCAGCAGCTTAGCGATAGGGGCGAATAATGAAAAACTGTTTTTT. It yields the protein CASSLAIGANNEKLFF.